This TCR beta chain originates from a study of monozygotic twins with inflammatory bowel disease. This CDR3 spans 17 amino acids. Germline V lookup: CDR1 SEHNR, CDR2 FQNEAQ (reference sequence). TCRdb processed the 5' RACE reads again and assigns one entry to each CDR3 protein, with no DNA. The record lists more than 120,000 distinct CDR3 sequences, of which the ten most abundant hold less than 2.5%. Material for sequencing was blood. The rearrangement joins TRBV7-9 to TRBJ1-2; the TRBD1 assignment by TCRdb is unverifiable without DNA. This sequence was found in a human donor with ulcerative colitis or Crohn's disease, or a healthy co-twin of an affected twin (not recorded which). The CDR3 loop reads CASSSPRPGTGIYGYTF.